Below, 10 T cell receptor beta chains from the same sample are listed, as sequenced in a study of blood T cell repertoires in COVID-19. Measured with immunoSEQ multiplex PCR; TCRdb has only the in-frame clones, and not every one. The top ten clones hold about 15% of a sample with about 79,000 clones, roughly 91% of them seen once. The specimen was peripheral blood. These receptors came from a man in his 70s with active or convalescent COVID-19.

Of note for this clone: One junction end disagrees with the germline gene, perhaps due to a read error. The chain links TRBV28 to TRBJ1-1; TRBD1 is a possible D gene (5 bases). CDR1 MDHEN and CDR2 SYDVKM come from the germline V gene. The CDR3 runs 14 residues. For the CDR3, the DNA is TGTGCCTGCAGTTTACTGCAGGGGAACACTGAAGCTTTCTTT. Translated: CACSLLQGNTEAFF.

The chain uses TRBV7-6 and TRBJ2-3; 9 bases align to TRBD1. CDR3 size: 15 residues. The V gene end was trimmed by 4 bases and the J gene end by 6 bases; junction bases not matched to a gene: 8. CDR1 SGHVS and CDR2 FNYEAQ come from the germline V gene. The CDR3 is CASSSDRGFLDTQYF. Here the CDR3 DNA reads TGTGCCAGCAGCTCGGACAGGGGATTTTTGGATACGCAGTATTTT.

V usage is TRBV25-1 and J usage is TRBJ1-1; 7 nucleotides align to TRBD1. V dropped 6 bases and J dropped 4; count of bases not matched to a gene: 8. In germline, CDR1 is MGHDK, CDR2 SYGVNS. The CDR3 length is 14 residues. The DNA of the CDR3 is TGTGCCAGCAGAGGGACAGTTGTATCCACTGAAGCTTTCTTT. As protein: CASRGTVVSTEAFF.

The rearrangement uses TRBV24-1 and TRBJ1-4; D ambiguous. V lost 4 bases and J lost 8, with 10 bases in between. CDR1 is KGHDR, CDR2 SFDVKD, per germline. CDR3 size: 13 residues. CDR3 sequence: CATSDPRGEKLFF. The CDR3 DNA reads TGTGCCACCAGTGACCCCCGGGGAGAAAAACTGTTTTTT.

CDR3 protein: CASRLGLAKDTQYF. In DNA, the CDR3 is TGTGCCAGCAGACTGGGACTAGCGAAAGATACGCAGTATTTT. The chain links TRBV6-5 to TRBJ2-3; 10 bases align to TRBD2. Looked up from germline, CDR1 is MNHEY and CDR2 is SVGAGI. Germline trimming cut 6 bases from V and 5 bases from J; bases unmatched to any gene: 5. This CDR3 spans 14 amino acids.

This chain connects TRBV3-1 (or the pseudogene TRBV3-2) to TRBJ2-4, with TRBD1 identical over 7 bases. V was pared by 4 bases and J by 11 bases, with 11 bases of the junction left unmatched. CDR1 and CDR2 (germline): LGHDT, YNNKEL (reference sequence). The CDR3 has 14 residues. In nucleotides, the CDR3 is TGTGCCAGCAGCCTAGGGGGACAGTCTCACCTTCAGTACTTC. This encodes CASSLGGQSHLQYF.

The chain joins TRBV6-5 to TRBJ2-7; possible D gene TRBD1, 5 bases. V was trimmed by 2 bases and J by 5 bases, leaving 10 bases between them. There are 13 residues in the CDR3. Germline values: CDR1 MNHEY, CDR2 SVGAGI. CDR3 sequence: CASSYRGGHEQYF. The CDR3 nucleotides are TGTGCCAGCAGTTACAGGGGTGGCCACGAGCAGTACTTC.

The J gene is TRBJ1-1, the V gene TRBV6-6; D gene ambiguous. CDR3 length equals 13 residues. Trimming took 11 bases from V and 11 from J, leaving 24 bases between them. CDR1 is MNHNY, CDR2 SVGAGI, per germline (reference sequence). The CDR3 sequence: CAGTLRVLNKAFF. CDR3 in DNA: TGTGCCGGCACCTTGCGGGTACTTAACAAGGCTTTCTTT.

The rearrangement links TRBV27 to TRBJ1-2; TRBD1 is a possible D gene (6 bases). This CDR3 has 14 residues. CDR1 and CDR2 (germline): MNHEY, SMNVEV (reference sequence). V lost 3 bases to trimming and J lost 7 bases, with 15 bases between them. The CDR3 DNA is TGTGCCAGCAGTTTTCTGGGGACATTTACTGGCTACACCTTC. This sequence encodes CASSFLGTFTGYTF.

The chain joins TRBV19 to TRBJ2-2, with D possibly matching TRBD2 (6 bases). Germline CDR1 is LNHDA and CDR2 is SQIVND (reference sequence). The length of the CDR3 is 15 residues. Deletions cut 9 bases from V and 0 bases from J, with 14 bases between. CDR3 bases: TGTGCCAGCCGACCGGGACTGCCGAACACCGGGGAGCTGTTTTTT. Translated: CASRPGLPNTGELFF.